This TCR beta chain was sequenced for a study of T cells in Graves' hyperthyroidism and ophthalmopathy. At the level of the study: Peripheral blood sampling occurred at initial diagnosis, before any treatment.

The investigators amplified TCR beta CDR3 regions from RNA transcripts. Researchers ran a first-round RT-PCR on the TCR CDR3 using the HTBI primer set. MiXCR, applied by TCRdb to the multiplex PCR reads, yields one record per CDR3 protein. This table has hundreds of thousands of distinct CDR3 sequences, approximately 18% appearing once. Researchers barred patients who had uncontrolled infection, other autoimmune disease, pregnancy or lactation. Thyroid ultrasound and orbital computed tomography, with clinical symptoms and serum thyroxine and TRAb, informed diagnoses. The blood sample was taken at first hyperthyroidism diagnosis, before any ophthalmopathy symptoms. The CDR3 is 14 amino acids. With 3 bases removed from V and 4 bases from J, the gap between germline ends came to 10 bases. Germline V CDR1 and CDR2: KGHSH, LQKENI.

Input material: blood. V gene TRBV18 combines with J gene TRBJ1-3; D might be TRBD1 (6 bases). This TCR was recovered from a woman in her forties or fifties with Graves' hyperthyroidism that later progressed to Graves' ophthalmopathy. The CDR3 DNA reads TGTGCCAGCTCACCGGGACACTTAGGAAACACCATATATTTT. This translates into CASSPGHLGNTIYF.